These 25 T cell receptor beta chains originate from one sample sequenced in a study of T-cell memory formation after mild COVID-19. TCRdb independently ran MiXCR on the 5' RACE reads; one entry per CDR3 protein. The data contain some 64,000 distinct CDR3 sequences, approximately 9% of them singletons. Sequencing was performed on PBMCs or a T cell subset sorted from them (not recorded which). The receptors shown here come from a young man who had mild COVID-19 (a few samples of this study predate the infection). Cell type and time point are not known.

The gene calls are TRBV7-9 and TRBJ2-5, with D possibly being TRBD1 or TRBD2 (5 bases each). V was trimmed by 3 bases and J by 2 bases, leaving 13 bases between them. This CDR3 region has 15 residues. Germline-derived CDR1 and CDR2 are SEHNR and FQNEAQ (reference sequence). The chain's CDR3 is CASSLETGLQETQYF. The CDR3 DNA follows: TGTGCCAGCAGCTTGGAAACGGGGCTGCAAGAGACCCAGTACTTC.

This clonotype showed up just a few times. The CDR3 DNA sequence: TGCAGTGCTATGAAACCAAACTCTCAAGAGACCCAGTACTTC. Translated: CSAMKPNSQETQYF. The rearrangement uses TRBV20-1 and TRBJ2-5, with D hard to call. Per germline, CDR1 DFQATT and CDR2 SNEGSKA (reference sequence). V was trimmed by 4 bases and J by 2 bases, leaving 14 bases between them. This CDR3 is 14 amino acids long.

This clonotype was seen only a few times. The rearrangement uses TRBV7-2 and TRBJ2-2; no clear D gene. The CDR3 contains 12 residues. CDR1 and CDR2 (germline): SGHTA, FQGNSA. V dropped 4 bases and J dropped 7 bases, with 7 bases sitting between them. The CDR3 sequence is CASSSRFGELFF. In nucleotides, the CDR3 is TGTGCCAGCAGCTCCAGATTCGGGGAGCTGTTTTTT. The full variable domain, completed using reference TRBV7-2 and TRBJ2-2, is GAGVSQSPSNKVTEKGKDVELRCDPISGHTALYWYRQSLGQGLEFLIYFQGNSAPDKSGLPSDRFSAERTGGSVSTLTIQRTQQEDSAVYLCASSSRFGELFFGEGSRLTVL.

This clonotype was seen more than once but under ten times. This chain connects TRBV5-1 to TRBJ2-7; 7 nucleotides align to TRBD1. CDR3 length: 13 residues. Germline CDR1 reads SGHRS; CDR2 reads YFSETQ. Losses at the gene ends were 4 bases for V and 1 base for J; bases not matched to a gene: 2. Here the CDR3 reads CASSMTGSYEQYF. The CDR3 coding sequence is TGCGCCAGCAGCATGACAGGGTCCTACGAGCAGTACTTC.

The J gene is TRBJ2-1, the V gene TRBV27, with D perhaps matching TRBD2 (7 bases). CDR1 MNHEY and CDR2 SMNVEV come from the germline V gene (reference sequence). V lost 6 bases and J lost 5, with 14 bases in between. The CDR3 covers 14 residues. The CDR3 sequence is CASRGGAYHNEQFF. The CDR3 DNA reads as TGTGCCAGCAGAGGGGGGGCCTACCACAATGAGCAGTTCTTC.

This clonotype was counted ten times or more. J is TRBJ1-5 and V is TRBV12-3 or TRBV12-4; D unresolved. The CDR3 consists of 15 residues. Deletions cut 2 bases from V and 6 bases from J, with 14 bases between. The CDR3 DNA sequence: TGTGCCAGCAGTTTACAGGCTGGGAGCGGTCAGCCCCAGCATTTT. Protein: CASSLQAGSGQPQHF.

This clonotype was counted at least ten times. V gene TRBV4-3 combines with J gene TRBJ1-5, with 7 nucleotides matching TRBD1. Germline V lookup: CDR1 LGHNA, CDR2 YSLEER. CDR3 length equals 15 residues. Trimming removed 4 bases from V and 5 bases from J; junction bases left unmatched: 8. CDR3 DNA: TGCGCCAGCAGCCCAACAGGGGACAGTTATCAGCCCCAGCATTTT. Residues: CASSPTGDSYQPQHF.

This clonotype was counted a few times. The DNA of the CDR3 is TGTGCCAGCTCACCCCCGACTAGCGGGGGAACCATTCAGTACTTC. Translating it yields CASSPPTSGGTIQYF. This chain connects TRBV18 to TRBJ2-4, with 12 bases matching TRBD2. V trimming: 3 bases; J trimming: 9 bases; junction bases outside the gene matches: 6. The CDR3 has 15 amino acids. Germline values: CDR1 KGHSH, CDR2 LQKENI.

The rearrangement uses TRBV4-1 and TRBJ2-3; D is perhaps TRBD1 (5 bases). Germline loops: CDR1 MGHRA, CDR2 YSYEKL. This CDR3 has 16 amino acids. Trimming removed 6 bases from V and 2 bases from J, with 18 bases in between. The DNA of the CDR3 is TGCGCCAGCAGACTACAGACAGTGAGCTACACAGATACGCAGTATTTT. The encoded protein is CASRLQTVSYTDTQYF.

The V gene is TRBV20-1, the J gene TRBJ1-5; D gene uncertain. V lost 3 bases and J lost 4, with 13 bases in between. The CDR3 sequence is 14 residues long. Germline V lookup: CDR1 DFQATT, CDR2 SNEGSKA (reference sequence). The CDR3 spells CSARGPNGNQPQHF. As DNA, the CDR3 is TGCAGTGCTAGGGGCCCTAATGGGAATCAGCCCCAGCATTTT.

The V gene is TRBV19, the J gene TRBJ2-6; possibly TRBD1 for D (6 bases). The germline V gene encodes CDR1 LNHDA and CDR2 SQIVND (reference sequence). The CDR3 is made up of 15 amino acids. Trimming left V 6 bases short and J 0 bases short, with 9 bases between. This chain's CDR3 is CASRTGSSGANVLTF. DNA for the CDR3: TGTGCCAGTAGAACAGGGAGCTCTGGGGCCAACGTCCTGACTTTC.

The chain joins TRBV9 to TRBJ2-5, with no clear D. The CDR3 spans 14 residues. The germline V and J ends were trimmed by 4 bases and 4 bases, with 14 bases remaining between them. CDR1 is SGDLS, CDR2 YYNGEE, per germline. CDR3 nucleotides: TGTGCCAGCAGCCCCCGTGCTAGTCTAGAGACCCAGTACTTC. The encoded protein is CASSPRASLETQYF.

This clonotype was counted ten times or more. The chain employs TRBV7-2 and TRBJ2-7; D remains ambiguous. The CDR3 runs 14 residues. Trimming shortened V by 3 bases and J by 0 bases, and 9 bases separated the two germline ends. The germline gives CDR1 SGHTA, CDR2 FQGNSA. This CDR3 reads CASSFGRHSYEQYF. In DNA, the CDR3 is TGTGCCAGCAGCTTTGGCAGGCACTCCTACGAGCAGTACTTC.

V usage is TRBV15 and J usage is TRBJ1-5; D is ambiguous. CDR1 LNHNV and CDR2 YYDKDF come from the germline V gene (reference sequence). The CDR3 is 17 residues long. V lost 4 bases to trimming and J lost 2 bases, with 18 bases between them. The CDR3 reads CATSKSGDTTGNQPQHF. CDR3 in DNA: TGTGCCACCAGCAAGTCCGGAGACACGACGGGCAATCAGCCCCAGCATTTT. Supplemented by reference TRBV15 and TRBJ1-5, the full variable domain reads DAMVIQNPRYQVTQFGKPVTLSCSQTLNHNVMYWYQQKSSQAPKLLFHYYDKDFNNEADTPDNFQSRRPNTSFCFLDIRSPGLGDTAMYLCATSKSGDTTGNQPQHFGDGTRLSIL.

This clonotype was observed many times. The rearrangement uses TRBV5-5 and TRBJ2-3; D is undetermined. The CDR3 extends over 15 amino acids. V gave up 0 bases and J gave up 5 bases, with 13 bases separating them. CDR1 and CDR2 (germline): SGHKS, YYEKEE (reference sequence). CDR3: CASSLVPSLGDTQYF. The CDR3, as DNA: TGTGCCAGCAGCTTGGTCCCTAGTCTTGGAGATACGCAGTATTTT. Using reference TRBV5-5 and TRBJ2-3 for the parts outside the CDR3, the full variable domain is DAGVTQSPTHLIKTRGQQVTLRCSPISGHKSVSWYQQVLGQGPQFIFQYYEKEERGRGNFPDRFSARQFPNYSSELNVNALLLGDSALYLCASSLVPSLGDTQYFGPGTRLTVL.

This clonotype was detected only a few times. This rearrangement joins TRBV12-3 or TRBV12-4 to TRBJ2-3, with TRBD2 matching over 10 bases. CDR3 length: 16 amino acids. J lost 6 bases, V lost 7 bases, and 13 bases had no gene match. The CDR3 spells CASTSWSGGAGDTQYF. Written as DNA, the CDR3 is TGTGCCAGCACCTCGTGGAGCGGGGGGGCCGGGGATACGCAGTATTTT.

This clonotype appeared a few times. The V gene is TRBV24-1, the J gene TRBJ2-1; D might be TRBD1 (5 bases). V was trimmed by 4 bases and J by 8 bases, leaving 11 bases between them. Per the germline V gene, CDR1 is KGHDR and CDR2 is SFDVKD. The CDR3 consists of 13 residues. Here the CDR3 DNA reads TGTGCCACCAGTGACTCGCAGGGTTATGAGCAGTTCTTC. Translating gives CATSDSQGYEQFF.

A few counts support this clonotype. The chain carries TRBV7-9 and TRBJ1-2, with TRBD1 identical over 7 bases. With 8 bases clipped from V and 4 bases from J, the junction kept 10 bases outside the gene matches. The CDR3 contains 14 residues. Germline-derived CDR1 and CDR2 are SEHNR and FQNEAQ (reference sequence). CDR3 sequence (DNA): TGTGCCAGCGCTAGGGACAGATCTTTCTATGGCTACACCTTC. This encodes CASARDRSFYGYTF. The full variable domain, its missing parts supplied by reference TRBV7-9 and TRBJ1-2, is DTGVSQNPRHKITKRGQNVTFRCDPISEHNRLYWYRQTLGQGPEFLTYFQNEAQLEKSRLLSDRFSAERPKGSFSTLEIQRTEQGDSAMYLCASARDRSFYGYTFGSGTRLTVV.

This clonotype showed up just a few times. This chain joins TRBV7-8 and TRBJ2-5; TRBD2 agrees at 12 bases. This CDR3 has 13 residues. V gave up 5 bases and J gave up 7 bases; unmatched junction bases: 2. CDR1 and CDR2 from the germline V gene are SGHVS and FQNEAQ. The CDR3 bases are TGTGCCAGCAGCGCTAGCGGGGGGGGGACCCAGTACTTC. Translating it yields CASSASGGGTQYF.

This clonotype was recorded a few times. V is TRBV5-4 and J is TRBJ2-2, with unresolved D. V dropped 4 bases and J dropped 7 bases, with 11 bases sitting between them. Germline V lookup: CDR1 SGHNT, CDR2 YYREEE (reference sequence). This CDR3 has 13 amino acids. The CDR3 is CASSTSRGGELFF. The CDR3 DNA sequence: TGTGCCAGCAGCACCAGCAGAGGCGGGGAGCTGTTTTTT.

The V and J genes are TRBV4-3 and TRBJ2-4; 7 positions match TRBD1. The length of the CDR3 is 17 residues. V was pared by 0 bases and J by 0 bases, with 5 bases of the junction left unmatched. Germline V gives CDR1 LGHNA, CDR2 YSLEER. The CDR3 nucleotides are TGCGCCAGCAGCCAAGAAACAGGGGTACTAGCCAAAAACATTCAGTACTTC. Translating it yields CASSQETGVLAKNIQYF.

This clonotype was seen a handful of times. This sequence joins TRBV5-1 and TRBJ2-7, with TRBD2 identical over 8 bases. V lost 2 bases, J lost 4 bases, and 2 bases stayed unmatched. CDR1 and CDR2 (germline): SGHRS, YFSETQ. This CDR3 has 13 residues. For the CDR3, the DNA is TGCGCCAGCAGCTTCGGGAGGGGGTACGAGCAGTACTTC. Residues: CASSFGRGYEQYF.

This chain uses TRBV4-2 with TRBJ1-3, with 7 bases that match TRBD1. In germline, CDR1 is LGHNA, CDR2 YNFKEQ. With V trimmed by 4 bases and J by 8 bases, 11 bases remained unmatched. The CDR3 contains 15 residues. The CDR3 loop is CASSRSGQREDTIYF. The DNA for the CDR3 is TGTGCCAGCAGCCGGTCGGGACAGCGCGAAGACACCATATATTTT.

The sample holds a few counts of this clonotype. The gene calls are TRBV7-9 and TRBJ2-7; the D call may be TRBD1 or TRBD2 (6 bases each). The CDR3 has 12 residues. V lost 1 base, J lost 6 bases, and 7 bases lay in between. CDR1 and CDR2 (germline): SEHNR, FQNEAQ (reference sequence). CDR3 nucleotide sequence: TGTGCCAGCAGCTTAGAGGGGGGCGAGCAGTACGTC. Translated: CASSLEGGEQYV.

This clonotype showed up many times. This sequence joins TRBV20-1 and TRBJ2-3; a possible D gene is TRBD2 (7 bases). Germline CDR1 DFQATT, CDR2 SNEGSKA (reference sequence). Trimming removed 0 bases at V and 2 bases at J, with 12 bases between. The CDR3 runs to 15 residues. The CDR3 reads CSARDRRGLTDTQYF. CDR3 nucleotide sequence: TGCAGTGCTAGAGATCGGCGGGGGCTCACAGATACGCAGTATTTT.